Shown below are 24 T cell receptor beta chains from a single sample sequenced in a study of T cell repertoires in cytomegalovirus infection. TCRdb independently ran MiXCR on the reads; one entry per CDR3 protein. The data contain about 300,000 distinct CDR3 sequences, roughly 9.3% of them singletons. Sequenced: PBMCs. All receptors derive from a human donor in good health (CMV status not recorded). Some clones in this sample may be carry-over from other donors' samples.

This clonotype was counted at least ten times. CDR3 sequence reads: CASSESGASTDTQYF. The CDR3 nucleotides read TGTGCCAGCAGTGAGAGCGGGGCGAGCACAGATACGCAGTATTTT. V is TRBV25-1 and J is TRBJ2-3; TRBD2 aligns across 7 bases. Germline V lookup: CDR1 MGHDK, CDR2 SYGVNS. The CDR3 spans 15 residues. The V gene end was trimmed by 3 bases and the J gene end by 0 bases; junction bases not matched to a gene: 3.

This clonotype showed up many times. The chain joins TRBV12-3 or TRBV12-4 to TRBJ2-7; TRBD1 or TRBD2 may be the D gene (7 bases each). Between the trimmed V and J ends, which lost 5 bases and 5 bases, there was a span of 13 bases. The CDR3 has 13 amino acids. The DNA of the CDR3 is TGTGCCAGCAGTGGGAGGGGGCGCGACGAGCAGTACTTC. It yields the protein CASSGRGRDEQYF.

This clonotype was detected many times. The chain links TRBV12-3 or TRBV12-4 to TRBJ2-3; D may be TRBD2 (6 bases). V was clipped by 3 bases and J by 0 bases, with 10 bases between them. This CDR3 is built from 15 residues. CDR3 sequence reads: CASSFRDSSTDTQYF. CDR3 nucleotide sequence: TGTGCCAGCAGTTTCAGGGACTCTAGCACAGATACGCAGTATTTT.

In its sample, this clonotype was seen many times. The chain links TRBV27 to TRBJ1-1; D not certain. Between the trimmed V and J ends, which lost 6 bases and 4 bases, there was a span of 12 bases. Per germline, CDR1 MNHEY and CDR2 SMNVEV (reference sequence). The CDR3 is 13 residues long. CDR3 nucleotide sequence: TGTGCCAGCAGGATCGGACGGACCACTGAAGCTTTCTTT. It translates to CASRIGRTTEAFF.

This clonotype was counted a few times. The chain links TRBV5-1 to TRBJ2-5, with a possible D match to TRBD1 (6 bases). The CDR3 runs to 16 residues. The germline CDR1 and CDR2 sequences are SGHRS and YFSETQ. Trimming left V 0 bases short and J 2 bases short, with 14 bases between. The CDR3 DNA is TGCGCCAGCAGCTTGGGAACAGGGAAGCTACAAGAGACCCAGTACTTC. Its protein product is CASSLGTGKLQETQYF.

The table lists this clonotype with many counts. V is TRBV5-1 and J is TRBJ2-3; D remains unclear. This CDR3 contains 14 residues. From germline, CDR1 is SGHRS and CDR2 YFSETQ. V gave up 0 bases and J gave up 2 bases, with 7 bases separating them. CDR3 in DNA: TGCGCCAGCAGCTTGGGGGGTATCACAGATACGCAGTATTTT. This sequence encodes CASSLGGITDTQYF.

This clonotype was detected ten times or more. The chain uses TRBV20-1 and TRBJ1-1, with 10 positions matching TRBD1. Germline V CDR1 and CDR2: DFQATT, SNEGSKA (reference sequence). The ends lost 6 bases at V and 5 bases at J; junction bases unmatched: 9. The CDR3 is made up of 14 amino acids. CDR3: CSALTPGQGTEAFF. In DNA, the CDR3 is TGCAGTGCCCTGACCCCGGGACAGGGGACTGAAGCTTTCTTT.

This clonotype was counted ten times or more. V and J are TRBV7-2 and TRBJ1-6; TRBD1 agrees at 7 bases. Germline CDR1 SGHTA, CDR2 FQGNSA. The CDR3 is 15 amino acids. Unmatched junction bases numbered 7, after V lost 4 bases and J lost 7 bases. This CDR3 is CASSSYRGANSPLHF. The CDR3 nucleotides are TGTGCCAGCAGCTCCTACAGGGGAGCCAATTCACCCCTCCACTTT.

This clonotype was observed at least ten times. This CDR3 reads CASKPQGPGNYGYTF. In DNA form, the CDR3 reads TGTGCCAGCAAACCCCAGGGCCCAGGAAACTATGGCTACACCTTC. The chain joins TRBV28 to TRBJ1-2, with D possibly matching TRBD1 (5 bases). V was pared by 7 bases and J by 2 bases, with 17 bases between. Germline V gene lookup returns CDR1 MDHEN and CDR2 SYDVKM. The CDR3 loop spans 15 amino acids.

This clonotype was recorded many times. The genes are TRBV29-1 and TRBJ1-2; TRBD1 is a possible D gene (5 bases). Trimming took off 7 bases at V and 3 bases at J, with 15 bases between the two ends. CDR3 size: 13 residues. CDR1 and CDR2 from the germline V gene are SQVTM and ANQGSEA. The CDR3 DNA is TGCAGCGGGCTCACCGGGACCCACTATGGCTACACCTTC. Protein sequence: CSGLTGTHYGYTF.

The chain carries TRBV28 and TRBJ2-4, with a possible D match to TRBD1 (5 bases). From germline, CDR1 is MDHEN and CDR2 SYDVKM. The V and J ends lost 2 bases and 0 bases respectively, with 14 bases between them. The CDR3 sequence is 17 residues long. The chain's CDR3 is CASSLTQGRLAKNIQYF. The CDR3 DNA reads as TGTGCCAGCAGTTTAACCCAGGGCCGATTAGCCAAAAACATTCAGTACTTC.

This clonotype was observed at least ten times. V and J are TRBV29-1 and TRBJ1-5, with a weak D call TRBD1 (6 bases). The germline V gene encodes CDR1 SQVTM and CDR2 ANQGSEA. V lost 6 bases and J lost 3, with 15 bases in between. This CDR3 has 14 residues. CDR3 in DNA: TGCAGCGTAAGGGGGGGGACCCTCAATCAGCCCCAGCATTTT. This gives the protein CSVRGGTLNQPQHF.

There are many counts of this clonotype. The chain joins TRBV5-1 to TRBJ1-1, with D unclear. CDR1 is SGHRS and CDR2 is YFSETQ in the germline V gene. Trimming took off 2 bases at V and 7 bases at J, with 6 bases between the two ends. This CDR3 is built from 11 residues. The CDR3 reads CASSFGSEAFF. Here the CDR3 DNA reads TGCGCCAGCAGCTTCGGAAGTGAAGCTTTCTTT.

There are many counts of this clonotype. This rearrangement joins TRBV7-9 to TRBJ2-6; maybe TRBD1 (6 bases). Trimming left V 5 bases short and J 2 bases short, with 16 bases between. The CDR3 length is 17 residues. Germline V CDR1 and CDR2: SEHNR, FQNEAQ (reference sequence). CDR3 bases: TGTGCCAGCAGCCCCCCTTACAGGGAACCTGGGGCCAACGTCCTGACTTTC. Translation: CASSPPYREPGANVLTF. The variable domain in full, with the rest retrieved from reference TRBV7-9 and TRBJ2-6, is DTGVSQNPRHKITKRGQNVTFRCDPISEHNRLYWYRQTLGQGPEFLTYFQNEAQLEKSRLLSDRFSAERPKGSFSTLEIQRTEQGDSAMYLCASSPPYREPGANVLTFGAGSRLTVL.

The CDR3 region is CSAPGTDSYNEQFF. Written as DNA, the CDR3 is TGCAGTGCTCCTGGGACAGACTCCTACAATGAGCAGTTCTTC. V usage is TRBV20-1 and J usage is TRBJ2-1; 7 positions agree with TRBD1. Looked up from germline, CDR1 is DFQATT and CDR2 is SNEGSKA (reference sequence). The CDR3 runs to 14 residues. V was pared by 5 bases and J by 0 bases, with 4 bases of the junction left unmatched.

The sample holds many counts of this clonotype. The V gene is TRBV7-2, the J gene TRBJ2-7, with D maybe TRBD2 (5 bases). Germline-derived CDR1 and CDR2 are SGHTA and FQGNSA. CDR3 length: 15 residues. Trimming stripped 1 base from V and 0 bases from J, with 10 bases between. CDR3 region: CASSLVLGSSYEQYF. In DNA, the CDR3 is TGTGCCAGCAGCTTAGTTCTGGGGAGCTCCTACGAGCAGTACTTC. Full variable domain (missing parts from reference TRBV7-2 and TRBJ2-7): GAGVSQSPSNKVTEKGKDVELRCDPISGHTALYWYRQSLGQGLEFLIYFQGNSAPDKSGLPSDRFSAERTGGSVSTLTIQRTQQEDSAVYLCASSLVLGSSYEQYFGPGTRLTVT.

This clonotype has a handful of counts. The chain uses TRBV7-9 and TRBJ1-6; D ambiguous. V was trimmed by 6 bases and J by 11 bases, leaving 14 bases between them. The germline gives CDR1 SEHNR, CDR2 FQNEAQ (reference sequence). The CDR3 is made up of 13 amino acids. CDR3 in amino acids: CASSSGSGAPLHF. CDR3 bases: TGTGCCAGCAGTTCCGGGTCTGGAGCACCCCTCCACTTT.

This clonotype was seen at least ten times. The rearrangement links TRBV6-6 to TRBJ2-5; 9 bases match TRBD2. Germline CDR1 reads MNHNY; CDR2 reads SVGAGI (reference sequence). The CDR3 is 17 residues long. V was clipped by 7 bases and J by 1 base; unmatched bases: 13. The CDR3 reads CASNDLTGGGVQETQYF. CDR3 in DNA: TGTGCCAGCAACGATCTTACGGGCGGGGGGGTCCAAGAGACCCAGTACTTC.

This clonotype was detected ten times or more. V usage is TRBV12-3 or TRBV12-4 and J usage is TRBJ1-1; no clear D. V lost 5 bases to trimming and J lost 10 bases, with 17 bases between them. The CDR3 is 13 residues long. The CDR3 reads CASSGLFNERAFF. CDR3 coding DNA: TGTGCCAGCAGTGGGTTGTTCAATGAGCGAGCTTTCTTT.

This clonotype occurred many times. V is TRBV28 and J is TRBJ2-3; TRBD1 agrees at 10 bases. There are 15 residues in the CDR3. The J segment lost 3 bases and the V segment lost 5 bases, leaving 5 bases of the junction unmatched. In germline, CDR1 is MDHEN, CDR2 SYDVKM. CDR3 DNA sequence: TGTGCCAGCAGTAAACCGGGACAGGGGACAGATACGCAGTATTTT. Its protein product is CASSKPGQGTDTQYF.

This clonotype has ten or more counts. This chain connects TRBV12-3 or TRBV12-4 to TRBJ1-3; the D is unclear. The V end lost 3 bases, the J end lost 1 base, and 7 bases lay between the germline ends. The CDR3 length is 14 residues. The CDR3 is CASSFIPSGNTIYF. The CDR3 bases are TGTGCCAGCAGTTTTATTCCTTCTGGAAACACCATATATTTT.

This chain uses TRBV29-1 with TRBJ2-7, with D unclear. The V end lost 3 bases, the J end lost 6 bases, and 12 bases lay between the germline ends. This CDR3 comprises 12 residues. The V gene's germline CDR1 is SQVTM and CDR2 ANQGSEA. CDR3 coding DNA: TGCAGCGTTGATTATGAGGTTGGCGAGCAGTACTTC. Translating it yields CSVDYEVGEQYF.

The table lists this clonotype with a few counts. The chain couples TRBV9 to TRBJ1-2; D is unresolved. The germline V and J ends were trimmed by 3 bases and 1 base, with 7 bases remaining between them. Germline V gene lookup returns CDR1 SGDLS and CDR2 YYNGEE. The CDR3 has 13 amino acids. CDR3 protein: CASSAKDNYGYTF. CDR3 DNA: TGTGCCAGCAGCGCGAAGGATAACTATGGCTACACCTTC.

This clonotype was seen ten or more times. The V and J genes are TRBV6-5 and TRBJ1-2; no firm D call. Between the trimmed V and J ends, which lost 5 bases and 4 bases, there was a span of 11 bases. The CDR3 length is 13 residues. Per germline, CDR1 MNHEY and CDR2 SVGAGI. This chain's CDR3 is CASSTYQGYGYTF. DNA for the CDR3: TGTGCCAGCAGTACCTACCAAGGCTATGGCTACACCTTC.